These T cell receptor beta chains were read from a single sample in a study of T cell responses to AZD1222 COVID-19 vaccine. Clones were sequenced by immunoSEQ multiplex PCR, and TCRdb holds only the in-frame ones, with some missing. Among tens of thousands of clones listed, approximately 89% were seen once. This specimen consisted of peripheral blood, obtained on day 0 of AZD1222 vaccination. These receptors were obtained from an adult in good health. CDR3s include the opening cysteine and the closing phenylalanine or tryptophan. Fields, in order: D gene, clone size, J gene, V gene, CDR3 DNA, CDR3 protein. D genes are given only for firm matches. For some rows the clone size is stated as once, few or many, or as a class when expanded; others skip it.

D: -
size: -
J: TRBJ1-4
V: TRBV11-2
DNA: TGTGCCAGCAGCTTAGTGCCTCTTGAGAGTGTAAAACTGTTTTTT
CDR3: CASSLVPLESVKLFF

D: -
size: -
J: TRBJ2-7
V: TRBV5-4
DNA: TGTGCCAGCAGCTTGGAGGGGGTCTTGAGAGAGCAGTACTTC
CDR3: CASSLEGVLREQYF

D: TRBD1
size: -
J: TRBJ1-2
V: TRBV29-1
DNA: TGCAGCGTTGAAGCCCATGGGACAGCTTATGGCTACACCTTC
CDR3: CSVEAHGTAYGYTF

D: TRBD2
size: -
J: TRBJ2-7
V: TRBV5-6
DNA: TGTGCCAGCAGCCAAAGACTAGCGGGAGGGAATGAGCAGTACTTC
CDR3: CASSQRLAGGNEQYF

D: -
size: once
J: TRBJ2-7
V: TRBV11-2
DNA: TGTGCCAGCAGCTTAGCCTTGGGGTCCCGCGAGCAGTACTTC
CDR3: CASSLALGSREQYF

D: TRBD1
size: -
J: TRBJ2-1
V: TRBV27
DNA: TGTGCCAGCAGTGTGGTGCGTACTAGGGGGCATGGTGAGCAGTTCTTC
CDR3: CASSVVRTRGHGEQFF

D: -
size: -
J: TRBJ1-3
V: TRBV4-1
DNA: TGCGCCAGCAGCCAAGATCCGGCAGGGTCTATGGGAAACACCATATATTTT
CDR3: CASSQDPAGSMGNTIYF

D: TRBD1
size: -
J: TRBJ1-2
V: TRBV19
DNA: TGTGCCAGTAGTCACGCCGGGACAGCTAACTATGGCTACACCTTC
CDR3: CASSHAGTANYGYTF

D: -
size: -
J: TRBJ1-6
V: TRBV18
DNA: TGTGCCAGCTCACCCGCGCTCACCTCACCCCTCCACTTT
CDR3: CASSPALTSPLHF

D: TRBD1
size: -
J: TRBJ2-1
V: TRBV6-7
DNA: TGTGCCAGCAGTTACTCCGACAGGGGTGGCCACAATGAGCAGTTCTTC
CDR3: CASSYSDRGGHNEQFF